This T cell receptor (beta chain) was profiled in a study of shared clonotypes between healthy human individuals. Study-wide findings and caveats: Sharing of clonotypes among donors was expected to vary with sequencing depth.

CDR1 is SQVTM, CDR2 ANQGSEA, per germline. Trimming shortened V by 4 bases and J by 5 bases, and 12 bases separated the two germline ends. This CDR3 has 12 residues. To note about this clone: Its cognate antigen is unknown.

Deep-level settings were used for running the assay. Sequencing of unsorted PBMC DNA was carried out using ten immunoSEQ deep assay plates. TCRdb's table, derived via immunoSEQ multiplex PCR, lists solely in-frame clones and lacks some. Of fewer than 600,000 clones in the sample, roughly 77% are singletons; the top ten hold 13%. The rearrangement joins TRBV29-1 to TRBJ2-7, with D tentatively TRBD1 (6 bases). The sample was PBMCs. This sequence originates from a woman aged 35 to 49 in good health. Some clones in this sample may be carry-over from other donors' samples. CDR3: CSVVQGAHEQYF. The CDR3 DNA reads TGCAGCGTTGTACAGGGAGCCCACGAGCAGTACTTC.